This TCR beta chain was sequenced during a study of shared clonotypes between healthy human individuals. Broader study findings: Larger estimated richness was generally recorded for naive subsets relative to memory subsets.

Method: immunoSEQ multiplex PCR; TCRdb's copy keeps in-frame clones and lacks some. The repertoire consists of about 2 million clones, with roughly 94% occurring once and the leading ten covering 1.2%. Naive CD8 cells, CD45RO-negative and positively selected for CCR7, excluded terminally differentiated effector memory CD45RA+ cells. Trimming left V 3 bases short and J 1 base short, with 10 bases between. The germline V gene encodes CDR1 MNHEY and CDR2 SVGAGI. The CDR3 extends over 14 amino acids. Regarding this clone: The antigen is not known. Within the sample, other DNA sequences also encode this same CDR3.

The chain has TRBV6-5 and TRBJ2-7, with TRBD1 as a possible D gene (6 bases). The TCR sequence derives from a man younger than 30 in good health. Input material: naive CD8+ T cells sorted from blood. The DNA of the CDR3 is TGTGCCAGCAGTTATGGGCAGGGGTCCTACGAGCAGTACTTC. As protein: CASSYGQGSYEQYF.